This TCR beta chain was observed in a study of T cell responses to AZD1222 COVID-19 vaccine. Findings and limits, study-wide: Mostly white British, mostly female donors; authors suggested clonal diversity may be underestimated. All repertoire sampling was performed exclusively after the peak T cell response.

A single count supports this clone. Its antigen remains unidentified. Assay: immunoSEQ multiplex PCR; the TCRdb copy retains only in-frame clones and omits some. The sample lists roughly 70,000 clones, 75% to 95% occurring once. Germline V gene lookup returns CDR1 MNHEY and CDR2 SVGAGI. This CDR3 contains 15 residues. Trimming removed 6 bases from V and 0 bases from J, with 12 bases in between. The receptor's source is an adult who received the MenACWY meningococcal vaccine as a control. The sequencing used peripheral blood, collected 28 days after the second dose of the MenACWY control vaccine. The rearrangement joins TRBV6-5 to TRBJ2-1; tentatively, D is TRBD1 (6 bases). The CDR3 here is CASRTQGSSYNEQFF. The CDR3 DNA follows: TGTGCCAGCAGGACTCAGGGGAGCTCCTACAATGAGCAGTTCTTC.